What follows describes a single T cell receptor beta chain. This entry comes from a study of blood T cell repertoires in COVID-19. Study context: Italy, Spain and the United States were the sources of the convalescent and acute COVID-19 samples. PBMCs, B-cell-depleted T cells, or T cells provided the cDNA or gDNA that made up the material.

Germline CDR1 reads MNHEY; CDR2 reads SMNVEV (reference sequence). The CDR3 has 18 amino acids. Unmatched junction bases numbered 9, after V lost 5 bases and J lost 0 bases. Authors' data handling: Estimated nucleated cell counts came from reference gene primer amplification. Generated by immunoSEQ multiplex PCR, the TCRdb table keeps only in-frame clones and is missing some. The DNA gave D and trimming, while V, J and clone size come from that table. The sample includes around 220,000 clones, roughly 90% of them seen just once. This receptor was obtained from a woman between 35 and 50 years old who had recovered from COVID-19. The gene calls are TRBV27 and TRBJ1-6; 8 bases fit TRBD1. Sequencing used peripheral blood. The CDR3: CASSLKWTGSSYNSPLHF. The CDR3 nucleotides read TGTGCCAGCAGTCTAAAATGGACAGGGAGCTCCTATAATTCACCCCTCCACTTT.